These T cell receptor beta chains were read from a single sample in a study of blood T cells in healthy people across ages. TCRdb recomputed calls from the 5' RACE reads with MiXCR, one row per CDR3 protein. The sample consists of roughly 1.4 million distinct CDR3 sequences, around 55% of them appearing once. Specimen: blood. All receptors derive from a man in his late teens or twenties in good health. The CDR3 runs from the conserved cysteine through the conserved F or W. The D gene is left open where the match is weak. Clone sizes are given selectively: once, few, many, or a class where the clone is expanded.

D: TRBD1
J: TRBJ1-2
V: TRBV29-1
length: 14
size: -
CDR3: CSVDPQGAEGGYTF
DNA: TGCAGCGTTGACCCGCAGGGGGCGGAGGGAGGCTACACCTTC

D: TRBD1
J: TRBJ1-1
V: TRBV6-4
length: 11
size: -
CDR3: CASHGQGAAFF
DNA: TGTGCCAGCCATGGACAGGGAGCAGCTTTCTTT

D: TRBD2
J: TRBJ2-1
V: TRBV20-1
length: 17
size: -
CDR3: CSARDPRTSGGYNEQFF
DNA: TGCAGTGCTAGAGATCCCCGGACTAGCGGGGGGTACAATGAGCAGTTCTTC

D: TRBD2
J: TRBJ2-1
V: TRBV3-1
length: 16
size: -
CDR3: CASSHLASGGRDEQFF
DNA: TGTGCCAGCAGCCATCTAGCTAGCGGGGGAAGGGATGAGCAGTTCTTC

D: TRBD2
J: TRBJ2-5
V: TRBV29-1
length: 13
size: few
CDR3: CSVKGREGETQYF
DNA: TGCAGCGTTAAGGGCAGGGAGGGTGAGACCCAGTACTTC

D: -
J: TRBJ1-2
V: TRBV5-1
length: 13
size: -
CDR3: CASRKEDIYGYTF
DNA: TGCGCCAGCAGGAAGGAGGATATCTATGGCTACACCTTC

D: TRBD1
J: TRBJ2-5
V: TRBV29-1
length: 16
size: -
CDR3: CSVVSLGDSQQETQYF
DNA: TGCAGCGTCGTTTCCCTCGGGGACAGCCAACAAGAGACCCAGTACTTC

D: -
J: TRBJ1-2
V: TRBV28
length: 13
size: -
CDR3: CASTPGYSYGYTF
DNA: TGTGCCAGCACCCCCGGCTACTCCTATGGCTACACCTTC

D: -
J: TRBJ2-7
V: TRBV29-1
length: 11
size: few
CDR3: CSVEVVDEQYF
DNA: TGCAGCGTTGAGGTCGTGGACGAGCAGTACTTC

D: TRBD2
J: TRBJ2-1
V: TRBV20-1
length: 16
size: -
CDR3: CSARDRVGLARGEQFF
DNA: TGCAGTGCTAGAGACCGGGTGGGACTAGCGAGGGGTGAGCAGTTCTTC

D: TRBD2
J: TRBJ2-5
V: TRBV28
length: 15
size: -
CDR3: CASSPHAGDQETQYF
DNA: TGTGCCAGCAGCCCCCATGCGGGGGACCAAGAGACCCAGTACTTC

D: -
J: TRBJ2-7
V: TRBV3-1
length: 13
size: -
CDR3: CASTQGGVHEQYF
DNA: TGTGCCAGCACCCAAGGGGGAGTCCACGAGCAGTACTTC

D: -
J: TRBJ2-5
V: TRBV20-1
length: 14
size: -
CDR3: CSARDARGRETQYF
DNA: TGCAGTGCTAGAGATGCCCGGGGCAGGGAGACCCAGTACTTC

D: -
J: TRBJ2-1
V: TRBV27
length: 14
size: many
CDR3: CASSLGGGGNEQFF
DNA: TGTGCCAGCAGTTTAGGAGGAGGGGGCAATGAGCAGTTCTTC

D: -
J: TRBJ2-7
V: TRBV4-1
length: 15
size: -
CDR3: CASSSKEGITYEQYF
DNA: TGCGCCAGCAGCTCGAAAGAGGGAATCACCTACGAGCAGTACTTC

D: TRBD1
J: TRBJ2-7
V: TRBV28
length: 13
size: -
CDR3: CASTPTGNYEQYF
DNA: TGTGCCAGCACCCCGACAGGGAACTACGAGCAGTACTTC

D: TRBD1
J: TRBJ2-2
V: TRBV6-1
length: 21
size: -
CDR3: CASTPIGTDTPKGANTGELFF
DNA: TGTGCCAGCACCCCCATTGGGACAGATACCCCGAAGGGAGCGAACACCGGGGAGCTGTTTTTT

D: -
J: TRBJ1-5
V: TRBV4-1
length: 16
size: -
CDR3: CASSHPFRDSNQPQHF
DNA: TGCGCCAGCAGCCACCCTTTCCGGGATAGCAATCAGCCCCAGCATTTT

D: -
J: TRBJ2-7
V: TRBV9
length: 13
size: -
CDR3: CASTGTASYEQYF
DNA: TGTGCCAGCACAGGCACAGCTTCCTACGAGCAGTACTTC

D: -
J: TRBJ1-2
V: TRBV7-9
length: 13
size: -
CDR3: CAEGAPDNYGYTF
DNA: TGTGCCGAAGGGGCACCCGATAACTATGGCTACACCTTC

D: -
J: TRBJ1-1
V: TRBV20-1
length: 13
size: -
CDR3: CSAHKIGGTEAFF
DNA: TGCAGTGCACACAAAATAGGTGGCACTGAAGCTTTCTTT

D: TRBD1
J: TRBJ2-7
V: TRBV12-3/TRBV12-4
length: 15
size: -
CDR3: CASSRKYSDRGEQYF
DNA: TGTGCCAGCAGCCGAAAATACTCCGACAGGGGCGAGCAGTACTTC

D: TRBD1
J: TRBJ1-2
V: TRBV2
length: 15
size: -
CDR3: CAKDPTSGQGSGYTF
DNA: TGTGCCAAGGACCCAACAAGTGGACAGGGAAGCGGCTACACCTTC

D: -
J: TRBJ2-5
V: TRBV29-1
length: 13
size: -
CDR3: CSVRPLAQETQYF
DNA: TGCAGCGTTAGGCCTCTTGCTCAAGAGACCCAGTACTTC

D: -
J: TRBJ2-2
V: TRBV6-5
length: 14
size: few
CDR3: CASSYDSSTGELFF
DNA: TGTGCCAGCAGTTACGACAGCAGCACCGGGGAGCTGTTTTTT

D: -
J: TRBJ1-5
V: TRBV6-1
length: 16
size: -
CDR3: CASSEVDRRNGQPQHF
DNA: TGTGCCAGCAGTGAGGTGGACAGAAGAAACGGCCAGCCCCAGCATTTT

D: -
J: TRBJ2-6
V: TRBV29-1
length: 17
size: few
CDR3: CSVQWQGLLSGANVLTF
DNA: TGCAGCGTTCAGTGGCAGGGGCTTCTCTCTGGGGCCAACGTCCTGACTTTC

D: -
J: TRBJ2-1
V: TRBV28
length: 13
size: -
CDR3: CASDGPVEGEQFF
DNA: TGTGCCAGCGACGGACCAGTCGAGGGGGAGCAGTTCTTC

D: -
J: TRBJ2-5
V: TRBV27
length: 13
size: few
CDR3: CASRGETIETQYF
DNA: TGTGCCAGCAGGGGGGAAACGATCGAGACCCAGTACTTC

D: -
J: TRBJ2-7
V: TRBV7-9
length: 14
size: -
CDR3: CASSSQGFPYEQYF
DNA: TGTGCCAGCAGCTCACAGGGTTTCCCCTACGAGCAGTACTTC

D: TRBD2
J: TRBJ2-5
V: TRBV20-1
length: 13
size: few
CDR3: CSATGTNQETQYF
DNA: TGCAGTGCCACCGGGACTAACCAAGAGACCCAGTACTTC

D: -
J: TRBJ1-2
V: TRBV7-9
length: 17
size: -
CDR3: CAVGRKGKVVVNYGYTF
DNA: TGTGCAGTCGGGCGTAAGGGGAAGGTGGTGGTTAACTATGGCTACACCTTC

D: TRBD1
J: TRBJ2-7
V: TRBV20-1
length: 15
size: -
CDR3: CSARERDRATYEQYF
DNA: TGCAGTGCTAGAGAACGGGACAGGGCCACCTACGAGCAGTACTTC

D: -
J: TRBJ2-1
V: TRBV3-1
length: 14
size: once
CDR3: CASSQDHSYNEQFF
DNA: TGTGCCAGCAGCCAAGATCATAGCTACAATGAGCAGTTCTTC

D: -
J: TRBJ2-7
V: TRBV5-6
length: 14
size: once
CDR3: CASSLGEYTYEQYF
DNA: TGTGCCAGCAGCTTGGGGGAGTACACCTACGAGCAGTACTTC

D: -
J: TRBJ1-1
V: TRBV7-9
length: 15
size: -
CDR3: CASSAAGAINTEAFF
DNA: TGTGCCAGCAGCGCCGCGGGGGCCATTAACACTGAAGCTTTCTTT

D: -
J: TRBJ2-5
V: TRBV3-1
length: 14
size: -
CDR3: CASSQDRELVKQYF
DNA: TGTGCCAGCAGCCAAGACAGGGAGCTGGTCAAGCAGTACTTC

D: -
J: TRBJ2-3
V: TRBV6-1
length: 19
size: -
CDR3: CASSPSHPLGGQGTDTQYF
DNA: TGTGCCAGCAGCCCGTCGCACCCTCTGGGGGGTCAGGGCACAGATACGCAGTATTTT

D: TRBD1
J: TRBJ2-5
V: TRBV20-1
length: 15
size: once
CDR3: CSANLRTGSQETQYF
DNA: TGCAGTGCCAACCTAAGGACAGGGTCCCAAGAGACCCAGTACTTC

D: TRBD2
J: TRBJ2-7
V: TRBV12-3/TRBV12-4
length: 15
size: -
CDR3: CASSLGSGGGYEQYF
DNA: TGTGCCAGCAGTTTAGGTAGCGGGGGGGGCTACGAGCAGTACTTC

D: -
J: TRBJ2-5
V: TRBV4-1
length: 15
size: -
CDR3: CASSQDTGGYETQYF
DNA: TGCGCCAGCAGCCAAGATACCGGGGGCTACGAGACCCAGTACTTC

D: TRBD2
J: TRBJ2-3
V: TRBV6-5
length: 16
size: -
CDR3: CASSSRLAGRTDTQYF
DNA: TGTGCCAGCAGTTCCAGACTAGCGGGCCGCACAGATACGCAGTATTTT

D: -
J: TRBJ1-1
V: TRBV10-3
length: 13
size: -
CDR3: CAISEDADTEAFF
DNA: TGTGCCATCAGTGAAGACGCGGACACTGAAGCTTTCTTT

D: -
J: TRBJ2-5
V: TRBV20-1
length: 14
size: -
CDR3: CSARAGQIQETQYF
DNA: TGCAGTGCTAGAGCCGGACAGATCCAAGAGACCCAGTACTTC

D: -
J: TRBJ1-2
V: TRBV4-1
length: 16
size: few
CDR3: CASSQDQGRANYGYTF
DNA: TGCGCTAGCAGCCAAGATCAGGGGCGCGCAAACTATGGCTACACCTTC